This T cell receptor (beta chain) was sequenced during a study of CD8 T cells in ankylosing spondylitis. For this clonotype: Its antigen is currently unknown.

Study-level points and caveats: What appeared characteristic of ankylosing spondylitis blood was a TCR beta motif of eight or nine highly homologous variants.

A quantitative 5'-RACE method, one with molecular barcodes, was used to make TCR beta libraries. TCRdb analysed the 5' RACE reads with MiXCR anew, one entry per CDR3 protein. The data hold 230,000 or so distinct CDR3 sequences, with approximately 24% observed a single time. The source material was blood, either unsorted or a sorted T cell fraction (not recorded which). This receptor was taken from a male donor with ankylosing spondylitis or in good health (not recorded which).

The DNA of the CDR3 is TGCAGTGCTAGAGGGACTAGGAACCAAGAGACCCAGTACTTC. Its protein product is CSARGTRNQETQYF. The rearrangement joins TRBV20-1 to TRBJ2-5, with 7 bases fitting TRBD2. Trimming removed 1 base from V and 0 bases from J; junction bases left unmatched: 2. The CDR3 is 14 residues long. Looked up from germline, CDR1 is DFQATT and CDR2 is SNEGSKA (reference sequence).